This TCR beta chain was sequenced for a study of glioma-infiltrating T cells after dendritic cell vaccination. Study-level information: Autologous tumor lysate was loaded overnight onto monocyte-derived dendritic cells grown about 7 days with IL-4 and GM-CSF. Overall study findings and caveats: Longer survival after dendritic cell vaccination followed higher pretreatment TIL content. Survival was not directly related to TCR clonality in these patients.

The V and J ends lost 7 bases and 6 bases respectively, with 15 bases between them. The germline gives CDR1 GTSNPN, CDR2 SVGIG (reference sequence). This CDR3 has 13 amino acids. Sample time point: after dendritic cell vaccination, including at tumor progression/relapse. Only patients with spare fresh-frozen tumor and over two years of follow-up were included. As for this clone: Its antigen remains unidentified.

Using immunoSEQ multiplex PCR, the repertoire was profiled, and TCRdb retains in-frame clones only, with some absent. The sample shows roughly 60,000 clones, about nine tenths of them seen only once. This sequence was found in a human donor with glioblastoma. V is TRBV30 and J is TRBJ1-4, with a tentative D call TRBD1 (6 bases). The starting material was blood, obtained after dendritic cell vaccination. The CDR3 DNA is TGTGCCTCGAGCTCTTGGACAGATGAAAAACTGTTTTTT. Translating gives CASSSWTDEKLFF.